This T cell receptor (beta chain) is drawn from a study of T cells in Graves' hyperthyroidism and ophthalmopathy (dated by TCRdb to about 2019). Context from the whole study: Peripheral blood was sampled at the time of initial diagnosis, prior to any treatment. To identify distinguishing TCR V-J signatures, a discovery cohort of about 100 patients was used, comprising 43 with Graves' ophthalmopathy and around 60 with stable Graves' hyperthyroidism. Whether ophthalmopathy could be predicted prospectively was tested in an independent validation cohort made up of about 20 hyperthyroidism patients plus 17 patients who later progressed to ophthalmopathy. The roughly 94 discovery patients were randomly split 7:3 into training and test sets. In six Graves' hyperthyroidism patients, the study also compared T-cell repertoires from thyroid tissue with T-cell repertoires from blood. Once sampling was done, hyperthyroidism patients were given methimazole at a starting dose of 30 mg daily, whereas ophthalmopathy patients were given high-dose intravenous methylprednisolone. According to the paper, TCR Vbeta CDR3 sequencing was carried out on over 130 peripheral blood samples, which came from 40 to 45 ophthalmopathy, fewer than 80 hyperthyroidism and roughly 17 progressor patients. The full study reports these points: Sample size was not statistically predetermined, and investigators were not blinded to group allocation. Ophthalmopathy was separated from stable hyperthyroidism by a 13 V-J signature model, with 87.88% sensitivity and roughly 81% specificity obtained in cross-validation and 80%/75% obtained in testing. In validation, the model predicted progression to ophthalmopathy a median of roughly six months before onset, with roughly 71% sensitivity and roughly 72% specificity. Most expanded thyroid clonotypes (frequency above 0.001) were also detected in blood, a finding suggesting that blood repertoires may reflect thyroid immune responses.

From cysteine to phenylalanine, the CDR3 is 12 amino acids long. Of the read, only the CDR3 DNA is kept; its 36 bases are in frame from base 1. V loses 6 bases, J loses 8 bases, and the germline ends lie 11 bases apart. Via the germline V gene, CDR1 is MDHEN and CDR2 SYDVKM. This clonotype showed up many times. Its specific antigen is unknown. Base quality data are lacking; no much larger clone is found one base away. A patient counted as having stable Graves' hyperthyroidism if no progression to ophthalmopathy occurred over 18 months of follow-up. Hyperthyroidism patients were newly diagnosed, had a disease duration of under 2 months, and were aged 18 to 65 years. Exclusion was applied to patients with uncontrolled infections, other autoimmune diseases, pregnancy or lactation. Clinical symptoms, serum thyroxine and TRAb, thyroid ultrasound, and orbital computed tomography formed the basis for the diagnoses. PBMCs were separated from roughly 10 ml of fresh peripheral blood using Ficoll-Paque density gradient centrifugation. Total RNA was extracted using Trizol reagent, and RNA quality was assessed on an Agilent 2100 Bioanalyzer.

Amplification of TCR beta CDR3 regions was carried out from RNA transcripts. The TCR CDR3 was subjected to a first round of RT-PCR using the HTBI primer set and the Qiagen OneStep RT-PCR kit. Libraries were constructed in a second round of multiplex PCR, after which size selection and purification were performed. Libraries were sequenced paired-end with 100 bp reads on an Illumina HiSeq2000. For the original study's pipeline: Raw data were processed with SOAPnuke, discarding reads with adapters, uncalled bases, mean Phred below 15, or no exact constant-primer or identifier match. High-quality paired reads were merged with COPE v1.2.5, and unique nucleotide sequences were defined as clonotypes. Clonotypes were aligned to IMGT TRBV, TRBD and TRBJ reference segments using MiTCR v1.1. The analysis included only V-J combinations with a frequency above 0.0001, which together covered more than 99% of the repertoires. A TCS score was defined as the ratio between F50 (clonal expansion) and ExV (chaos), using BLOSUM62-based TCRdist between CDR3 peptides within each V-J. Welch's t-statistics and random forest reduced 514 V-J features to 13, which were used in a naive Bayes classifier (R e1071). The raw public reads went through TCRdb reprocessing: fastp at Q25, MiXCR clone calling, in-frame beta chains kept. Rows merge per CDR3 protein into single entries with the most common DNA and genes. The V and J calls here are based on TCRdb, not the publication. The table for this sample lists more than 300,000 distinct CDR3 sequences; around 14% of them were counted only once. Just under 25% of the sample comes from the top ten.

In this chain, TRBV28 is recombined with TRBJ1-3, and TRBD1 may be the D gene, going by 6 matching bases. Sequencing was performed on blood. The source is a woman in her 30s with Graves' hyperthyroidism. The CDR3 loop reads CASSSQGYTIYF. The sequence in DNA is TGTGCCAGCAGCTCGCAGGGGTACACCATATATTTT.